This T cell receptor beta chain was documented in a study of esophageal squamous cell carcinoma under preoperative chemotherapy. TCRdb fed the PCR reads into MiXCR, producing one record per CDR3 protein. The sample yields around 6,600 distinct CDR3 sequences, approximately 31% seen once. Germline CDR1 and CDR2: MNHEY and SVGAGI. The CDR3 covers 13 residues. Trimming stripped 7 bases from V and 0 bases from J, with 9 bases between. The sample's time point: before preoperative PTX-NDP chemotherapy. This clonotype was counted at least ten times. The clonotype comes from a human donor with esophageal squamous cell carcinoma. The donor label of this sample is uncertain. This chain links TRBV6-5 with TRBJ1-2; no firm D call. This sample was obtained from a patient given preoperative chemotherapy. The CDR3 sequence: CASTLAANYGYTF. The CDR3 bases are TGTGCCAGCACACTTGCAGCTAACTATGGCTACACCTTC.